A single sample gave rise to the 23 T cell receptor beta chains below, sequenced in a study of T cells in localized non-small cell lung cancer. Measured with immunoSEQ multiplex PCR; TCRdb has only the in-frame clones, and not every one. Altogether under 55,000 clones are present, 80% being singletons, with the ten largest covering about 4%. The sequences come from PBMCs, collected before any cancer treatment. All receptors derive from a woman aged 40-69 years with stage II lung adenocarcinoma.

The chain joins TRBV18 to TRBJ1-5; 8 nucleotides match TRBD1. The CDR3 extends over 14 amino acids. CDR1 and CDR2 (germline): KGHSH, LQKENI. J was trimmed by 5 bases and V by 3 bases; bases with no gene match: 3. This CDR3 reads CASSPAGGHQPQHF. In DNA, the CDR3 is TGTGCCAGCTCACCGGCAGGGGGCCATCAGCCCCAGCATTTT.

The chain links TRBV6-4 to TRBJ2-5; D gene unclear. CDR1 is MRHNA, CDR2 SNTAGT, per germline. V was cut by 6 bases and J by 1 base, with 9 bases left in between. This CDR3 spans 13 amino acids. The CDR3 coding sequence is TGTGCCAGCAGCCCAGCACCCCAAGAGACCCAGTACTTC. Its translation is CASSPAPQETQYF.

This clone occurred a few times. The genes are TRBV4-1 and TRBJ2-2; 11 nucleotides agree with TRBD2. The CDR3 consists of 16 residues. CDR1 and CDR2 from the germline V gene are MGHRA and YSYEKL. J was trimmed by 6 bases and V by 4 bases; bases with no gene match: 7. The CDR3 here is CASSLLAGGRSGELFF. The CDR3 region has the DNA TGCGCCAGCAGCCTTTTAGCGGGGGGGCGGTCCGGGGAGCTGTTTTTT.

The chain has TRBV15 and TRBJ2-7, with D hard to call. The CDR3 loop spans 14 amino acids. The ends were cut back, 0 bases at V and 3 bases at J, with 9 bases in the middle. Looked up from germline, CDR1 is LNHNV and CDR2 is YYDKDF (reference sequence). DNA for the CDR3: TGTGCCACCAGCAGAGAGATAGGGATCTACGAGCAGTACTTC. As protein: CATSREIGIYEQYF.

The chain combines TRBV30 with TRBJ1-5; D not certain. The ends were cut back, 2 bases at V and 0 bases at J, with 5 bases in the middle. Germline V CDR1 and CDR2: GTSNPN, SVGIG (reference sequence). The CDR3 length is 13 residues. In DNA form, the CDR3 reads TGTGCCTGGAGTAAATCTAGCAATCAGCCCCAGCATTTT. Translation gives CAWSKSSNQPQHF. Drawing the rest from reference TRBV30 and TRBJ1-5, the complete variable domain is SQTIHQWPATLVQPVGSPLSLECTVEGTSNPNLYWYRQAAGRGLQLLFYSVGIGQISSEVPQNLSASRPQDRQFILSSKKLLLSDSGFYLCAWSKSSNQPQHFGDGTRLSIL.

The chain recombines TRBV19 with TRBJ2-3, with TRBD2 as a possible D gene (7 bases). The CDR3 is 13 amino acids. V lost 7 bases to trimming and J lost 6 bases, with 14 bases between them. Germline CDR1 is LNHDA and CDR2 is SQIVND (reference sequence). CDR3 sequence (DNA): TGTGCCAGTACCAAGGGGGGGGTGGATACGCAGTATTTT. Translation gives CASTKGGVDTQYF. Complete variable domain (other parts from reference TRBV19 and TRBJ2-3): DGGITQSPKYLFRKEGQNVTLSCEQNLNHDAMYWYRQDPGQGLRLIYYSQIVNDFQKGDIAEGYSVSREKKESFPLTVTSAQKNPTAFYLCASTKGGVDTQYFGPGTRLTVL.

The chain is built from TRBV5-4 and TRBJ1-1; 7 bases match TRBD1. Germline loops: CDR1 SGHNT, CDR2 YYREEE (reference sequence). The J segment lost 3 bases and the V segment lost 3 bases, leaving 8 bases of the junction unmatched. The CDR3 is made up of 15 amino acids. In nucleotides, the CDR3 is TGTGCCAGCAGCTCAGGGGGGGGAAGGTACACTGAAGCTTTCTTT. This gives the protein CASSSGGGRYTEAFF.

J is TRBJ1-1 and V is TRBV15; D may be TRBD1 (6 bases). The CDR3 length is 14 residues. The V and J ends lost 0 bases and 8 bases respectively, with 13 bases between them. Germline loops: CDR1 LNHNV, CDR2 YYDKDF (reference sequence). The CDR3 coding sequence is TGTGCCACCAGCAGAGACCTGGGGGGGGGCGAAGCTTTCTTT. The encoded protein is CATSRDLGGGEAFF.

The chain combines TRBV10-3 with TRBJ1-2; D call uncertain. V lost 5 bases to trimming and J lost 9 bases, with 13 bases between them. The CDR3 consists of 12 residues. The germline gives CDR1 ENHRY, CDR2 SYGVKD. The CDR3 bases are TGTGCCATCAGTTCGGGTCTGCTGAGCTACACCTTC. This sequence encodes CAISSGLLSYTF.

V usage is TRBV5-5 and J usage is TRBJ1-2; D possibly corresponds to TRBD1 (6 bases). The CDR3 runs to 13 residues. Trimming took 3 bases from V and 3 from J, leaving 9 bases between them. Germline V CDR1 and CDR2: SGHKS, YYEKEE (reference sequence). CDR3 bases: TGTGCCAGCAGCTCACAGGGAGACTATGGCTACACCTTC. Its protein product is CASSSQGDYGYTF.

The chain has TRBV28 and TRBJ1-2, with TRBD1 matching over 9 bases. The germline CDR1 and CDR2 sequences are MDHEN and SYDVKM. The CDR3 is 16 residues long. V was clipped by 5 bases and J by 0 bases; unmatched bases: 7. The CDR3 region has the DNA TGTGCCAGCAGTCACAACAGGGGGCGAGCTAACTATGGCTACACCTTC. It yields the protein CASSHNRGRANYGYTF.

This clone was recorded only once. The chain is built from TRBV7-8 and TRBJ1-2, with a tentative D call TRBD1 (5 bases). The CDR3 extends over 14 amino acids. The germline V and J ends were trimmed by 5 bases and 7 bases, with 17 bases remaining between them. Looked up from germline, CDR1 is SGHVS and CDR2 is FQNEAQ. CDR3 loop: CASSPESQGGGYTF. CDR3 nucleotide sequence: TGTGCCAGCAGCCCCGAGAGCCAGGGAGGTGGCTACACCTTC. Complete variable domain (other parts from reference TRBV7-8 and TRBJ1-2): GAGVSQSPRYKVAKRGQDVALRCDPISGHVSLFWYQQALGQGPEFLTYFQNEAQLDKSGLPSDRFFAERPEGSVSTLKIQRTQQEDSAVYLCASSPESQGGGYTFGSGTRLTVV.

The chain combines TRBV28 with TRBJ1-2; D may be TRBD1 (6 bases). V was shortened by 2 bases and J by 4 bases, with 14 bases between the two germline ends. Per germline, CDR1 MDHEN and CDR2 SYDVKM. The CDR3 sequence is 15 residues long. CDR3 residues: CASSLTDSRSYGYTF. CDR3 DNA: TGTGCCAGCAGTTTAACGGACAGCCGATCCTATGGCTACACCTTC.

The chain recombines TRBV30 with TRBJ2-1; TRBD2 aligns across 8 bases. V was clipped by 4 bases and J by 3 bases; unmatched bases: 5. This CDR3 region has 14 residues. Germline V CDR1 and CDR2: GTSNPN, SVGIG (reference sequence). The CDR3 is CAWKFGGVYNEQFF. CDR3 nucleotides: TGTGCCTGGAAGTTCGGGGGGGTCTACAATGAGCAGTTCTTC. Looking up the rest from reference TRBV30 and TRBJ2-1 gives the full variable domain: SQTIHQWPATLVQPVGSPLSLECTVEGTSNPNLYWYRQAAGRGLQLLFYSVGIGQISSEVPQNLSASRPQDRQFILSSKKLLLSDSGFYLCAWKFGGVYNEQFFGPGTRLTVL.

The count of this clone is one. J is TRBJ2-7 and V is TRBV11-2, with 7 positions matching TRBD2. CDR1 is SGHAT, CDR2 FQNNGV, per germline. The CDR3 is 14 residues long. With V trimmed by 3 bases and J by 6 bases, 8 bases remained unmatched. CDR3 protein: CASSLDGTIREQYF. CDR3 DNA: TGTGCCAGCAGCTTGGATGGGACTATTCGCGAGCAGTACTTC.

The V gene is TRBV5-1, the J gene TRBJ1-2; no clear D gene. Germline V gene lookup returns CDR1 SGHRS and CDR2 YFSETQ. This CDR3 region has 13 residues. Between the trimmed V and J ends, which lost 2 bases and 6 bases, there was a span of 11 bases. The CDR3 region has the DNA TGCGCCAGCAGCTTTACCGGGGTGGATGGCTACACCTTC. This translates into CASSFTGVDGYTF.

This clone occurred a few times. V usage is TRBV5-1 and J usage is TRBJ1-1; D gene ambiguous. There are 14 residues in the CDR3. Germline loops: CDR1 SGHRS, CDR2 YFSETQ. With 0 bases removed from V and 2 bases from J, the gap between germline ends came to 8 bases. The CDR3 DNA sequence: TGCGCCAGCAGCTTGGACAGCTTAAACACTGAAGCTTTCTTT. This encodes CASSLDSLNTEAFF. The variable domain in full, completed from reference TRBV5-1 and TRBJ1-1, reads KAGVTQTPRYLIKTRGQQVTLSCSPISGHRSVSWYQQTPGQGLQFLFEYFSETQRNKGNFPGRFSGRQFSNSRSEMNVSTLELGDSALYLCASSLDSLNTEAFFGQGTRLTVV.

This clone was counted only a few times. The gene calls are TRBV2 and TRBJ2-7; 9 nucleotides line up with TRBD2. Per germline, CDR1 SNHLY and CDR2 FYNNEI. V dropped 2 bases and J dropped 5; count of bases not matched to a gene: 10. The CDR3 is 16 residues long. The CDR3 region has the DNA TGTGCCAGCAGTGAATACGGACTAGCGTTTTATAACGAGCAGTACTTC. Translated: CASSEYGLAFYNEQYF.

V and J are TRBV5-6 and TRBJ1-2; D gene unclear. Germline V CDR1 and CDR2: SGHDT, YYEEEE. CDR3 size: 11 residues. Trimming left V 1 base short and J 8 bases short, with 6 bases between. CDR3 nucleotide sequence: TGTGCCAGCAGCTTGCTGCACGGCTACACCTTC. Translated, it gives CASSLLHGYTF.

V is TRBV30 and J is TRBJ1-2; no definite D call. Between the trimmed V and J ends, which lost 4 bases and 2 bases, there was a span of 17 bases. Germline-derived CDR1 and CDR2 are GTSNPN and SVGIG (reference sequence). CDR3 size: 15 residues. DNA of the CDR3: TGTGCCTGGATAAAGTCGGGAGGGTCCAACTATGGCTACACCTTC. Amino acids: CAWIKSGGSNYGYTF.

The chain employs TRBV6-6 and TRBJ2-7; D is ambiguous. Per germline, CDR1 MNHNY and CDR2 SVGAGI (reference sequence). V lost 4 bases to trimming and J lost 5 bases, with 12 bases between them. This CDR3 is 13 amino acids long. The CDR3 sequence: CASSSFPRHEQYF. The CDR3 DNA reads TGTGCCAGCAGTTCTTTCCCCAGACACGAGCAGTACTTC.

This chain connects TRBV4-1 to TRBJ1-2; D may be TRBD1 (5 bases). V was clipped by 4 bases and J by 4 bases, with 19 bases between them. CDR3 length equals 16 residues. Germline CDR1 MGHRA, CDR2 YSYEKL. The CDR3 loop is CASSLPSGGEIYGYTF. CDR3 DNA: TGCGCCAGCAGCCTCCCTTCGGGGGGAGAGATCTATGGCTACACCTTC.

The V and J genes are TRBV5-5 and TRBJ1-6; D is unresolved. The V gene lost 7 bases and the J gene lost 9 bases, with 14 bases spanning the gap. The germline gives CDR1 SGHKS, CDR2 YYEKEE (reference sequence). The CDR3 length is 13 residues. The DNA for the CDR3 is TGTGCCAGCGGCCTTGGATCCGCTTCACCCCTCCACTTT. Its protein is CASGLGSASPLHF.